The entry that follows covers one T cell receptor beta chain sequence. Trimming cost V 0 bases and J 7 bases, with 19 bases left between them. CDR1 is LGHNA and CDR2 is YSLEER in the germline V gene. This CDR3 is 17 amino acids long. These data belong to a study of blood T cell repertoires in COVID-19. Produced via immunoSEQ multiplex PCR; TCRdb's table is partial and in-frame only. The table records 150,000 to 200,000 clones, about nine tenths of them present only once. This receptor was taken from a man aged 18 to 29 who had recovered from COVID-19. This chain links TRBV4-3 with TRBJ1-5, with D unclear. Sequenced: peripheral blood. CDR3 amino acids: CASSQDVTTVKWQPQHF. CDR3 DNA: TGCGCCAGCAGCCAAGATGTAACCACGGTCAAGTGGCAGCCCCAGCATTTT.